These 20 T cell receptor beta chains originate from one sample sequenced in a study of T cell responses to AZD1222 COVID-19 vaccine. The protocol was immunoSEQ multiplex PCR, while the TCRdb copy is restricted to in-frame clones and leaves out a portion. The sample lists approximately 100,000 clones, approximately 91% occurring once. The material was peripheral blood, obtained on day 0 of AZD1222 vaccination. Receptors were obtained from an adult in good health.

The V call is TRBV28, the J call TRBJ2-1; D remains unclear. CDR3 length: 13 amino acids. Germline CDR1 reads MDHEN; CDR2 reads SYDVKM. V lost 6 bases, J lost 7 bases, and 13 bases lay in between. CDR3 region: CASSTPPRNEQFF. CDR3 DNA sequence: TGTGCCAGCAGCACCCCCCCCCGGAATGAGCAGTTCTTC. The variable domain in full, completed from reference TRBV28 and TRBJ2-1, reads DVKVTQSSRYLVKRTGEKVFLECVQDMDHENMFWYRQDPGLGLRLIYFSYDVKMKEKGDIPEGYSVSREKKERFSLILESASTNQTSMYLCASSTPPRNEQFFGPGTRLTVL.

V and J are TRBV19 and TRBJ1-3; D might be TRBD1 (5 bases). The CDR3 loop spans 16 amino acids. From germline, CDR1 is LNHDA and CDR2 SQIVND (reference sequence). The V and J ends lost 6 bases and 0 bases respectively, with 15 bases between them. The CDR3 DNA sequence: TGTGCCAGTAGCCAAGGGACGGGGTTCTCTGGAAACACCATATATTTT. Translating it yields CASSQGTGFSGNTIYF.

The DNA for the CDR3 is TGTGCCAGCAGTTACCTACAGTACACTGAAGCTTTCTTT. It specifies CASSYLQYTEAFF. This chain uses TRBV6-5 with TRBJ1-1; D not resolved. Trimming shortened V by 2 bases and J by 3 bases, and 7 bases separated the two germline ends. CDR3 length: 13 residues. The germline gives CDR1 MNHEY, CDR2 SVGAGI.

The V gene is TRBV7-2, the J gene TRBJ1-5; a weak D match, TRBD1 (5 bases). Looked up from germline, CDR1 is SGHTA and CDR2 is FQGNSA. The CDR3 extends over 14 amino acids. Trimming cost V 4 bases and J 4 bases, with 11 bases left between them. The DNA of the CDR3 is TGTGCCAGCAGCTCGACCCCAGGGAATCAGCCCCAGCATTTT. It specifies CASSSTPGNQPQHF. The full variable domain, rest sourced from reference TRBV7-2 and TRBJ1-5, is GAGVSQSPSNKVTEKGKDVELRCDPISGHTALYWYRQSLGQGLEFLIYFQGNSAPDKSGLPSDRFSAERTGGSVSTLTIQRTQQEDSAVYLCASSSTPGNQPQHFGDGTRLSIL.

This chain joins TRBV6-5 and TRBJ2-7; perhaps TRBD2 as D (7 bases). The CDR3 is 14 amino acids. Trimming left V 6 bases short and J 5 bases short, with 17 bases between. In germline, CDR1 is MNHEY, CDR2 SVGAGI. The CDR3 DNA reads TGTGCCAGCAGGAGGGGGGGAGGGTTCAACGAGCAGTACTTC. Translation gives CASRRGGGFNEQYF.

Here the CDR3 DNA reads TGCGCCAGCAGCTTGGTGGGGGGGCCGGCAGATACGCAGTATTTT. The encoded protein is CASSLVGGPADTQYF. V is TRBV5-1 and J is TRBJ2-3; D might be TRBD2 (7 bases). With 0 bases removed from V and 4 bases from J, the gap between germline ends came to 12 bases. The CDR3 is 15 residues long. Germline CDR1 and CDR2: SGHRS and YFSETQ.

V usage is TRBV7-2 and J usage is TRBJ1-2, with 7 bases that match TRBD1. Germline CDR1 SGHTA, CDR2 FQGNSA. CDR3 size: 15 residues. V was pared by 5 bases and J by 2 bases, with 8 bases of the junction left unmatched. This chain's CDR3 is CASSPEPTGNYGYTF. The CDR3 region has the DNA TGTGCCAGCAGCCCAGAGCCGACAGGGAACTATGGCTACACCTTC.

The J gene is TRBJ1-2, the V gene TRBV19; tentatively, D is TRBD1 (6 bases). Germline-derived CDR1 and CDR2 are LNHDA and SQIVND (reference sequence). This CDR3 is built from 17 residues. V gave up 5 bases and J gave up 3 bases, with 22 bases separating them. The CDR3, as DNA: TGTGCCAGTAGTCCATACTACGCTCGCAGGGGAGACTATGGCTACACCTTC. This encodes CASSPYYARRGDYGYTF.

This clone was detected once. The V gene is TRBV27, the J gene TRBJ2-7; D is possibly TRBD2 (6 bases). Germline V gene sequence: CDR1 MNHEY, CDR2 SMNVEV (reference sequence). Between the trimmed V and J ends, which lost 0 bases and 3 bases, there was a span of 6 bases. CDR3 length: 13 residues. CDR3 loop: CASSLSGGYEQYF. The CDR3 DNA reads as TGTGCCAGCAGTTTATCGGGGGGCTACGAGCAGTACTTC.

The chain has TRBV4-2 and TRBJ1-2; no definite D call. Germline V gene sequence: CDR1 LGHNA, CDR2 YNFKEQ. The CDR3 spans 13 residues. V shed 0 bases and J shed 8 bases, with 10 bases lying between them. The DNA of the CDR3 is TGTGCCAGCAGCCAAGAAGGCTACGGAGGCTACACCTTC. Translating gives CASSQEGYGGYTF.

The rearrangement joins TRBV5-5 to TRBJ2-7; the D gene is possibly TRBD1 (5 bases). Germline V gene sequence: CDR1 SGHKS, CDR2 YYEKEE (reference sequence). Trimming shortened V by 0 bases and J by 0 bases, and 10 bases separated the two germline ends. The CDR3 loop spans 15 amino acids. The DNA for the CDR3 is TGTGCCAGCAGCTTGGAGGGGAAACCCTCCTACGAGCAGTACTTC. Its protein product is CASSLEGKPSYEQYF.

This sequence joins TRBV6-1 and TRBJ1-5, with D possibly being TRBD1 (6 bases). The V gene's germline CDR1 is MNHNS and CDR2 SASEGT. The CDR3 covers 15 residues. Trimming stripped 2 bases from V and 1 base from J, with 9 bases between. The CDR3 is CASSERGVSNQPQHF. The CDR3 DNA follows: TGTGCCAGCAGTGAAAGGGGGGTAAGCAATCAGCCCCAGCATTTT.

The chain is built from TRBV5-1 and TRBJ2-2, with a possible D match to TRBD1 (6 bases). Trimming removed 5 bases at V and 1 base at J, with 15 bases between. CDR3 length: 16 residues. Germline-derived CDR1 and CDR2 are SGHRS and YFSETQ. This CDR3 is CASRAHREMNTGELFF. CDR3 DNA: TGCGCCAGCAGGGCCCACAGGGAAATGAACACCGGGGAGCTGTTTTTT.

V usage is TRBV19 and J usage is TRBJ1-1; 11 positions match TRBD1. CDR1 LNHDA and CDR2 SQIVND come from the germline V gene (reference sequence). After removal of 5 bases from V and 5 bases from J, the junction contained 7 bases not matched to a gene. The CDR3 covers 15 residues. This chain's CDR3 is CASSLPGTGGTEAFF. CDR3 sequence (DNA): TGTGCCAGTAGTCTTCCCGGGACAGGGGGGACTGAAGCTTTCTTT.

The CDR3 DNA is TGTGCCAGCAGTTTAGCGACAGGGAGCACAGATACGCAGTATTTT. Translated, it gives CASSLATGSTDTQYF. This chain joins TRBV27 and TRBJ2-3, with 7 positions matching TRBD1. The CDR3 runs to 15 residues. Trimming removed 2 bases from V and 0 bases from J; junction bases left unmatched: 2. Germline V lookup: CDR1 MNHEY, CDR2 SMNVEV (reference sequence).

The genes are TRBV6-5 and TRBJ1-2; TRBD1 agrees at 12 bases. The CDR3 covers 14 residues. Germline CDR1 MNHEY, CDR2 SVGAGI. V was clipped by 6 bases and J by 7 bases; unmatched bases: 6. CDR3 DNA: TGTGCCAGCAGCCAGGGACAGGGGGCGGCTGGCTACACCTTC. Its translation is CASSQGQGAAGYTF.

J is TRBJ1-3 and V is TRBV9, with 7 bases lining up with TRBD1. Trimming at V came to 3 bases and at J to 2 bases, leaving 8 bases not matched to a gene. The CDR3 consists of 16 residues. In germline, CDR1 is SGDLS, CDR2 YYNGEE. In nucleotides, the CDR3 is TGTGCCAGCAGCGCCCACCTGGGACAGACTGGAAACACCATATATTTT. Its translation: CASSAHLGQTGNTIYF.

J is TRBJ1-1 and V is TRBV9; 7 bases match TRBD1. V was pared by 0 bases and J by 6 bases, with 5 bases of the junction left unmatched. Looked up from germline, CDR1 is SGDLS and CDR2 is YYNGEE. The CDR3 totals 14 residues. CDR3 in DNA: TGTGCCAGCAGCGTAGGTACCAGGGGGGCTGAAGCTTTCTTT. It encodes CASSVGTRGAEAFF.

This chain links TRBV27 with TRBJ1-1; no clear D gene. V dropped 2 bases and J dropped 2 bases, with 6 bases sitting between them. The CDR3 loop spans 13 amino acids. Germline assignment: CDR1 MNHEY and CDR2 SMNVEV (reference sequence). DNA for the CDR3: TGTGCCAGCAGTTTACCGGGTAACACTGAAGCTTTCTTT. This codes for CASSLPGNTEAFF.

V is TRBV30 and J is TRBJ1-5; D is perhaps TRBD1 (6 bases). Trimming stripped 0 bases from V and 7 bases from J, with 16 bases between. The germline V gene encodes CDR1 GTSNPN and CDR2 SVGIG (reference sequence). The CDR3 extends over 15 amino acids. CDR3 sequence: CAWSVKDRLWQPQHF. CDR3 sequence (DNA): TGTGCCTGGAGTGTAAAAGACAGGTTATGGCAGCCCCAGCATTTT.